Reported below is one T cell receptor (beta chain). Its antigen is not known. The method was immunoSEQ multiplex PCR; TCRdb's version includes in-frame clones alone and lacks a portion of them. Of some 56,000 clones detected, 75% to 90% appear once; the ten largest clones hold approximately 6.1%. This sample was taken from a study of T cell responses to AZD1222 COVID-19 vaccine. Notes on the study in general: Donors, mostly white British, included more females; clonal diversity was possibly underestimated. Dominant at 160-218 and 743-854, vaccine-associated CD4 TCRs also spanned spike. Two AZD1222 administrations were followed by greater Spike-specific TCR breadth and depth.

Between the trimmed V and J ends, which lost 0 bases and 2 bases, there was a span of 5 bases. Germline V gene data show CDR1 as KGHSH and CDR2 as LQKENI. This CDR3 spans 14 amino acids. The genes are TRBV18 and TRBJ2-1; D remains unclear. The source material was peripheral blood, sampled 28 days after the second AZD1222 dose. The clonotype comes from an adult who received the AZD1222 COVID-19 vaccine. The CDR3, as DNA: TGTGCCAGCTCACCACCGCCGGCCTACAATGAGCAGTTCTTC. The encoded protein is CASSPPPAYNEQFF.